The clone carrying this T cell receptor (beta chain) has a count of ten or more. Its antigen is not known. Time point in this sample: newly diagnosed GD, antithyroid drugs for less than 3 months. Scientists built the TCR library using RNA that was extracted from PBMCs. Graves' disease diagnosis was established per American Thyroid Association guidelines. Construction of TCR beta libraries relied on iRepertoire HTBI primers and on Arm-PCR targeting CDR3 regions. TCRdb reanalysed the multiplex PCR reads using MiXCR and keeps one entry per CDR3 protein. The sample contains fewer than 350,000 distinct CDR3 sequences, 15% to 20% of which appear only once. The source of the sample is a study of regulatory T cells in long-lasting Graves disease. Germline-derived CDR1 and CDR2 are MNHNS and SASEGT. There are 16 residues in the CDR3. The J segment lost 1 base and the V segment lost 4 bases, leaving 3 bases of the junction unmatched.

The study's findings and limits: Sample size, which was small, may have reduced accuracy. Persistent patients shared more public clonotypes (2,741) than new patients (approximately 970). Persistent Graves' patients showed reduced TCR diversity versus newly diagnosed patients.

The chain is built from TRBV6-1 and TRBJ2-2; 10 positions agree with TRBD2. Sample: peripheral blood mononuclear cells (PBMCs), taken at new diagnosis, from a patient treated with antithyroid drugs. This TCR derives from a female donor with Graves disease. CDR3: CASSVVAGGNTGELFF. The CDR3 DNA is TGTGCCAGCAGTGTTGTAGCGGGAGGGAACACCGGGGAGCTGTTTTTT.